This note documents a single TCR beta chain sequence. Antigen unknown. The PCR was carried out with 60 Vbeta primers and 13 Jbeta primers. The method was immunoSEQ multiplex PCR; TCRdb's version includes in-frame clones alone and lacks a portion of them. The sample lists about 69,000 clones, about 70% occurring once. This record belongs to a study of cytomegalovirus exposure and HLA in healthy donors. Whole-study results and caveats: Most TCR beta V segments were productive about 87% or about 30% of the time in an earlier analysis. The later analysis indicated that the majority of CMV-associated TCR beta chains appeared HLA-restricted.

The specimen sequenced was PBMCs. The sequence derives from a woman aged 25 to 45 in good health and CMV-seronegative.

This chain's CDR3 is CASSYVPVPNTEAFF. The CDR3, as DNA: TGTGCCAGCAGTTACGTTCCGGTCCCGAACACTGAAGCTTTCTTT. The gene calls are TRBV6-5 and TRBJ1-1; D not certain. CDR3 size: 15 residues. CDR1 is MNHEY and CDR2 is SVGAGI in the germline V gene. Trimming stripped 2 bases from V and 1 base from J, with 11 bases between.